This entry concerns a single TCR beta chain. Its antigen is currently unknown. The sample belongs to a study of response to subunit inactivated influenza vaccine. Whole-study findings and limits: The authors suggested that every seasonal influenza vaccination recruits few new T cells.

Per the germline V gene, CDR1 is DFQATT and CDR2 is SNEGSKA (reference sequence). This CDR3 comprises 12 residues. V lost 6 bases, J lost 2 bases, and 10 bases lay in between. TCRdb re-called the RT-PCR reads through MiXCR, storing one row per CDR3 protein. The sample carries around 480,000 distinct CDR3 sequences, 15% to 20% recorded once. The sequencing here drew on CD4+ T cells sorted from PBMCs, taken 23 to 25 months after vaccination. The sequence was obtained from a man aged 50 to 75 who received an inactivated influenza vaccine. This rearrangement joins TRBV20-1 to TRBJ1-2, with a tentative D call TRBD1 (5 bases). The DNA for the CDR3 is TGCAGTGCCCAGGACAACAACTATGGCTACACCTTC. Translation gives CSAQDNNYGYTF.